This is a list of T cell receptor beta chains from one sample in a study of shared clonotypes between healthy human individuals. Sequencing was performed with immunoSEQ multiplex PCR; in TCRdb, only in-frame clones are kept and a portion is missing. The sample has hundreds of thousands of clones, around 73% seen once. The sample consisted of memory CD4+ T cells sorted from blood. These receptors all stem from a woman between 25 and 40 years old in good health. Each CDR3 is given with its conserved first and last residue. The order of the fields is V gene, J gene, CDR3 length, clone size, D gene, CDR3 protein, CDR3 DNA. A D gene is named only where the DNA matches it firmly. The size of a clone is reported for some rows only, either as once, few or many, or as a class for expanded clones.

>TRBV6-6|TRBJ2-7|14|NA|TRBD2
CASTTASGSYEQYF
TGTGCCAGCACGACAGCTAGCGGCTCCTACGAGCAGTACTTC
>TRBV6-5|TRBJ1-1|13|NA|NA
CASSYDAPGGAFF
TGTGCCAGCAGTTACGACGCCCCCGGGGGAGCTTTCTTT
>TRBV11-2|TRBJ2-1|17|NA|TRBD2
CASSPKGLAGGYNEQFF
TGTGCCAGCAGCCCCAAGGGACTAGCGGGAGGGTACAATGAGCAGTTCTTC
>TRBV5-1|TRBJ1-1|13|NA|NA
CASSAGVNTEAFF
TGCGCCAGCAGCGCGGGGGTGAACACTGAAGCTTTCTTT
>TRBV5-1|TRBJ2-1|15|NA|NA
CASSTDYVLYNEQFF
TGCGCCAGCAGCACGGACTACGTTCTCTACAATGAGCAGTTCTTC
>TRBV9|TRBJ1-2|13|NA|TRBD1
CASTSDRGQGYTF
TGTGCCAGCACCTCGGACAGGGGGCAGGGCTACACCTTC
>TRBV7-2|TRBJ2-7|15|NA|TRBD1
CASGGGDRATYEQYF
TGTGCCAGCGGGGGTGGGGACAGGGCCACCTACGAGCAGTACTTC
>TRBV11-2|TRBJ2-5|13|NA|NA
CASSFSWEETQYF
TGTGCCAGCAGCTTCTCTTGGGAAGAGACCCAGTACTTC
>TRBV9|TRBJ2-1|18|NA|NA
CASSVVPADSGAYNEQFF
TGTGCCAGCAGCGTAGTTCCAGCGGACTCTGGGGCCTACAATGAGCAGTTCTTC
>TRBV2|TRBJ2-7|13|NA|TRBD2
CASRGGEYYEQYF
TGTGCCAGCCGCGGGGGGGAATACTACGAGCAGTACTTC
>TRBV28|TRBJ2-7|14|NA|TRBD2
CASRTSGRGNEQYF
TGTGCCAGCAGGACTAGCGGGAGAGGGAACGAGCAGTACTTC
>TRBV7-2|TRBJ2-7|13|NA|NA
CASSGATGHEQYF
TGTGCCAGCAGCGGTGCCACGGGGCACGAGCAGTACTTC
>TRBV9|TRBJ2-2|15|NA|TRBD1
CASSVVDRDAGELFF
TGTGCCAGCAGCGTAGTGGACAGGGATGCCGGGGAGCTGTTTTTT
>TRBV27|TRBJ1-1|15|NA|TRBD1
CASSSHTNRDREAFF
TGTGCCAGCAGTTCCCACACCAACCGGGACAGAGAAGCTTTCTTT
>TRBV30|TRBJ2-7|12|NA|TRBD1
CAWSVRGREQYF
TGTGCCTGGAGTGTAAGGGGGCGCGAGCAGTACTTC
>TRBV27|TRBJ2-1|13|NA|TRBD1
CASAPVTGDEQFF
TGTGCCAGCGCCCCCGTCACAGGGGATGAGCAGTTCTTC
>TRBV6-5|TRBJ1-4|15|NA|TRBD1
CASSPDRGENEKLFF
TGTGCCAGCAGCCCCGACAGGGGTGAGAATGAAAAACTGTTTTTT
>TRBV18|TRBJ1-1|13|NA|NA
CASSPAQNTEAFF
TGTGCCAGCTCACCGGCACAGAACACTGAAGCTTTCTTT
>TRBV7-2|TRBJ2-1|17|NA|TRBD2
CASSLGSRERSYNEQFF
TGTGCCAGCAGCTTAGGCTCGCGGGAGCGGTCCTACAATGAGCAGTTCTTC
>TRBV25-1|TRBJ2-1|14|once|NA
CASSELGRANEQFF
TGTGCCAGCAGTGAATTGGGCAGGGCGAATGAGCAGTTCTTC
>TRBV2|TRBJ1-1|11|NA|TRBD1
CASRGTGVAFF
TGTGCCAGCAGGGGGACAGGGGTGGCTTTCTTT
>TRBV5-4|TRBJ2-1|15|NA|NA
CASSLRNGPYNEQFF
TGTGCCAGCAGCTTGCGGAATGGGCCCTACAATGAGCAGTTCTTC
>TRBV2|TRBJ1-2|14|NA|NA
CASISNNLDYGYTF
TGTGCCAGCATAAGCAACAACCTCGACTATGGCTACACCTTC
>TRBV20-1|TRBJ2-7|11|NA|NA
CSGQTLREQYF
TGCAGTGGACAAACCTTAAGGGAGCAGTACTTC
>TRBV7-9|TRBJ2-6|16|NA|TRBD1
CASSPTGEPGANVLTF
TGTGCCAGCAGCCCCACAGGGGAGCCTGGGGCCAACGTCCTGACTTTC
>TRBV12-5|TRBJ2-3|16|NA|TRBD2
CASGLGLAENTDTQYF
TGTGCTAGTGGTTTGGGGCTAGCGGAAAACACAGATACGCAGTATTTT
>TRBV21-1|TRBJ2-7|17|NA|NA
CASSKKSAGNPSYEQYF
TGTGCCAGCAGCAAAAAGTCAGCGGGTAACCCCTCCTACGAGCAGTACTTC
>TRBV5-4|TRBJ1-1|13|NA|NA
CASSFPGGTEAFF
TGTGCCAGCAGCTTCCCGGGGGGCACTGAAGCTTTCTTT
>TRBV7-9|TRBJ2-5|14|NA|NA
CASTLSGNQETQYF
TGTGCCAGCACACTAAGCGGTAACCAAGAGACCCAGTACTTC